This T cell receptor (beta chain) was found in a study of T cell responses to AZD1222 COVID-19 vaccine. Across the whole study: Analysis merged second doses at about 4 or about 12 weeks.

Only in-frame clones appear in the TCRdb table, and some are missing; sequencing was by immunoSEQ multiplex PCR. The sample shows 150,000 to 200,000 clones, almost 95% of them seen only once. Findings and caveats of the study: The sample set comprised mostly white British donors with more females, and clonal diversity was possibly underestimated. Baseline seropositivity characterized only six AZD1222 recipients. Breadth and depth of Spike-specific TCRs rose after two AZD1222 doses.

Looked up from germline, CDR1 is SGHVS and CDR2 is FNYEAQ. The trim removed 2 bases at V and 3 bases at J, leaving 9 bases unmatched. This CDR3 region has 17 residues. Note on this clone: Its antigen is not identified.

The receptor was isolated from an adult in good health. The source material was peripheral blood, sampled on day 0 of AZD1222 vaccination. This chain links TRBV7-6 with TRBJ2-7; 11 nucleotides agree with TRBD2. Here the CDR3 DNA reads TGTGCCAGCAGCTTAAGAAGTAGTAGCGGGAGGGTCTACGAGCAGTACTTC. It encodes CASSLRSSSGRVYEQYF.